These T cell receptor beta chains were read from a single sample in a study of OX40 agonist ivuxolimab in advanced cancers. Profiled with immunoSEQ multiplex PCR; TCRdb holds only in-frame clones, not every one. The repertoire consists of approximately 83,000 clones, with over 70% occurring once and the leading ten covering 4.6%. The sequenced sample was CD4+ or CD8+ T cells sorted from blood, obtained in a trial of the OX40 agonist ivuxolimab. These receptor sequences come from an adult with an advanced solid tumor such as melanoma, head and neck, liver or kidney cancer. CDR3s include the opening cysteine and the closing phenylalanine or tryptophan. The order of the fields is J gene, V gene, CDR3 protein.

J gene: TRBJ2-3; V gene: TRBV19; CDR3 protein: CASSIGYRGDTQYF
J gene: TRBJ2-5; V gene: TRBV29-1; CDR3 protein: CSVAMGQGAVETQYF
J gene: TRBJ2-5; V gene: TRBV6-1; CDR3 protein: CASSEGQGAFEEQYF
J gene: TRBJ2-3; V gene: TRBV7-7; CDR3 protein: CASSLLAVRTDTQYF
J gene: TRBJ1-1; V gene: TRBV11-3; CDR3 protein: CASSLAPRQGYTEAFF
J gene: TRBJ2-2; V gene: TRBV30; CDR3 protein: CAWTPGSYTGELFF
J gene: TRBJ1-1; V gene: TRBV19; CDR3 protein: CASSVGSRTGYNTEAFF
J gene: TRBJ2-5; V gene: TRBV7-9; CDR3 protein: CASSLQQTQYF
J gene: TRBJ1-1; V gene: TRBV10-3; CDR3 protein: CAISDTPLLKGTEAFF
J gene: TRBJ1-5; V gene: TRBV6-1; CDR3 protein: CASKRAAVHQPQHF
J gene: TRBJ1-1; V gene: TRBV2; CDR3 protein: CASSQGSEAFF
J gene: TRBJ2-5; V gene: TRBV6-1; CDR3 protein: CASSEVGTGGEEQYF
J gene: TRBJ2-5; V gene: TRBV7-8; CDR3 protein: CASSRKTGETQYF
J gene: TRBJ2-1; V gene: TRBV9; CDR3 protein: CASSVAGTSLRGEQFF